Below, 22 T cell receptor beta chains from the same sample are listed, as sequenced in a study of CD8 T cells in ankylosing spondylitis. Using its own MiXCR run on the 5' RACE reads, TCRdb lists one record per CDR3 protein. The table lists roughly 250,000 distinct CDR3 sequences, over 9.5% of them singletons, with roughly 2.5% in the top ten. The sample comprised blood, either unsorted or a sorted T cell fraction (not recorded which). These receptor sequences come from a male donor with ankylosing spondylitis or in good health (not recorded which).

This clonotype was detected many times. The rearrangement links TRBV20-1 to TRBJ1-4; D uncertain. The germline V gene has CDR1 DFQATT and CDR2 SNEGSKA (reference sequence). CDR3 length: 12 residues. V lost 3 bases and J 2 bases, leaving 4 bases between the germline ends. For the CDR3, the DNA is TGCAGTGCTAGGGGGACTAATGAAAAACTGTTTTTT. Encoded protein: CSARGTNEKLFF.

This clonotype came up many times. J is TRBJ2-2 and V is TRBV6-5, with 7 bases fitting TRBD1. Germline CDR1 and CDR2: MNHEY and SVGAGI. This CDR3 contains 15 residues. The V gene end was trimmed by 4 bases and the J gene end by 7 bases; junction bases not matched to a gene: 9. CDR3 sequence reads: CASSSGQLLGGELFF. In DNA, the CDR3 is TGTGCCAGCAGTTCGGGACAGCTATTGGGCGGGGAGCTGTTTTTT.

This clonotype was seen repeatedly, ten times or more. The chain uses TRBV3-1 and TRBJ2-7; D remains unclear. V lost 2 bases, J lost 6 bases, and 17 bases lay in between. The CDR3 loop spans 15 amino acids. Looked up from germline, CDR1 is LGHDT and CDR2 is YNNKEL (reference sequence). For the CDR3, the DNA is TGTGCCAGCAGCCAAACCACAATAATAGCAGGCGAGCAGTACTTC. It is translated as CASSQTTIIAGEQYF.

In its sample, this clonotype was seen many times. V gene TRBV9 combines with J gene TRBJ2-1; possible D gene TRBD2, 5 bases. The CDR3 is 14 residues long. Germline assignment: CDR1 SGDLS and CDR2 YYNGEE. Trimming left V 6 bases short and J 5 bases short, with 15 bases between. Here the CDR3 DNA reads TGTGCCAGCAAGAGGGAGCCATTAAACAATGAGCAGTTCTTC. As protein: CASKREPLNNEQFF.

The sample holds many counts of this clonotype. The chain employs TRBV20-1 and TRBJ1-1; D is unresolved. V lost 0 bases to trimming and J lost 0 bases, with 11 bases between them. Germline V gene data show CDR1 as DFQATT and CDR2 as SNEGSKA (reference sequence). This CDR3 spans 15 amino acids. CDR3 protein: CSARDFWTVNTEAFF. Written as DNA, the CDR3 is TGCAGTGCTAGAGATTTTTGGACGGTGAACACTGAAGCTTTCTTT.

This clonotype has ten or more counts. The rearrangement links TRBV5-6 to TRBJ2-1; TRBD2 agrees at 9 bases. This CDR3 region has 16 residues. Germline trimming cut 6 bases from V and 3 bases from J; bases unmatched to any gene: 10. The germline gives CDR1 SGHDT, CDR2 YYEEEE. CDR3 DNA: TGTGCCAGCAAGACTAGCGGAATTTTATACTACAATGAGCAGTTCTTC. This codes for CASKTSGILYYNEQFF.

This clonotype was found many times. CDR3 sequence: CSGGGSNEQFF. The CDR3 region has the DNA TGCAGCGGGGGGGGCAGCAATGAGCAGTTCTTC. This chain joins TRBV29-1 and TRBJ2-1; possibly TRBD2 for D (7 bases). Deletions cut 7 bases from V and 6 bases from J, with 10 bases between. The CDR3 has 11 residues. Germline V CDR1 and CDR2: SQVTM, ANQGSEA.

This clonotype was observed at least ten times. The rearrangement joins TRBV20-1 to TRBJ2-1, with 10 bases aligning to TRBD2. From germline, CDR1 is DFQATT and CDR2 SNEGSKA (reference sequence). The CDR3 has 14 residues. Trimming at V came to 4 bases and at J to 2 bases, leaving 2 bases not matched to a gene. DNA of the CDR3: TGCAGTGCTAAAAGCGGGGGGGCCTACAATGAGCAGTTCTTC. This encodes CSAKSGGAYNEQFF.

This clonotype was counted ten times or more. The chain joins TRBV30 to TRBJ1-1; D ambiguous. Between the trimmed V and J ends, which lost 6 bases and 3 bases, there was a span of 14 bases. CDR3 length equals 13 residues. CDR1 is GTSNPN, CDR2 SVGIG, per germline (reference sequence). DNA of the CDR3: TGTGCCTGCCAGGCCTACCGGGACACTGAAGCTTTCTTT. Protein sequence: CACQAYRDTEAFF.

With respect to this clonotype: One end of the junction fails to match germline, which may point to a read error. V and J are TRBV20-1 and TRBJ2-7; TRBD2 matches 11 bases. The CDR3 is 17 amino acids. CDR1 is DFQATT, CDR2 SNEGSKA, per germline (reference sequence). The CDR3 spells CCARDVTSGGPLYEQYF. The CDR3 DNA sequence: TGCTGTGCTAGAGATGTAACTAGCGGGGGCCCCCTCTACGAGCAGTACTTC.

This clonotype appeared a few times. This rearrangement joins TRBV12-3 or TRBV12-4 to TRBJ2-3; D not certain. CDR3 length: 16 amino acids. The V end lost 6 bases, the J end lost 3 bases, and 19 bases lay between the germline ends. The CDR3 nucleotides read TGTGCCAGCAGCCCCGGGCCCGGATATTCGACAGATACGCAGTATTTT. Translated, it gives CASSPGPGYSTDTQYF.

In this sample, this clonotype turned up many times. The rearrangement uses TRBV11-2 and TRBJ1-2; TRBD1 might be the D (5 bases). CDR1 and CDR2 (germline): SGHAT, FQNNGV. Trimming cost V 7 bases and J 5 bases, with 14 bases left between them. The CDR3 length is 13 residues. The CDR3 sequence: CASTTRVEYGYTF. The CDR3, as DNA: TGTGCCAGCACCACCAGGGTCGAGTATGGCTACACCTTC.

This clonotype was picked up many times. Written as DNA, the CDR3 is TGCAGTGCAGGAGGGGGGGCCGGCGGCTACACCTTC. It encodes CSAGGGAGGYTF. The chain couples TRBV20-1 to TRBJ1-2; TRBD1 might be the D (6 bases). The CDR3 runs 12 residues. The V and J ends lost 6 bases and 8 bases respectively, with 16 bases between them. Germline V gene sequence: CDR1 DFQATT, CDR2 SNEGSKA (reference sequence).

This clonotype has ten or more counts. The chain carries TRBV5-1 and TRBJ2-1; TRBD1 agrees at 9 bases. Per the germline V gene, CDR1 is SGHRS and CDR2 is YFSETQ. J was trimmed by 2 bases and V by 5 bases; bases with no gene match: 8. The CDR3 has 16 residues. The CDR3 DNA sequence: TGCGCCAGCAGTTTGAGACAGGGGGGAACCTACAATGAGCAGTTCTTC. It encodes CASSLRQGGTYNEQFF.

Ten or more counts support this clonotype. The gene calls are TRBV5-1 and TRBJ1-1; D remains unclear. Germline assignment: CDR1 SGHRS and CDR2 YFSETQ. The CDR3 sequence is 13 residues long. Deletions cut 0 bases from V and 2 bases from J, with 5 bases between. The CDR3 coding sequence is TGCGCCAGCAGCTTGGAAGATAACACTGAAGCTTTCTTT. Amino acids: CASSLEDNTEAFF.

This clonotype was detected ten times or more. V and J are TRBV20-1 and TRBJ1-4; D perhaps matches TRBD1 (6 bases). This CDR3 comprises 15 residues. V shed 3 bases and J shed 4 bases, with 15 bases lying between them. Germline CDR1 DFQATT, CDR2 SNEGSKA (reference sequence). The CDR3 coding sequence is TGCAGTGCTAGTGGGGGGGCGGATCTTAATGAAAAACTGTTTTTT. It translates to CSASGGADLNEKLFF.

This clonotype occurred a few times. The CDR3 DNA sequence: TGCGCCAGCAGCTTCGGGACAGGCGTAGGCTACAATGAGCAGTTCTTC. Amino acid sequence: CASSFGTGVGYNEQFF. The genes are TRBV5-1 and TRBJ2-1, with 8 bases fitting TRBD1. V lost 2 bases to trimming and J lost 3 bases; unmatched junction nucleotides: 7. This CDR3 is built from 16 residues. Germline CDR1 is SGHRS and CDR2 is YFSETQ.

This clonotype was counted at least ten times. The CDR3 DNA reads TGCAGTGCTAGCGAAGATACGCAGTATTTT. This codes for CSASEDTQYF. This sequence joins TRBV20-1 and TRBJ2-3; D is unclear. This CDR3 has 10 residues. The germline CDR1 and CDR2 sequences are DFQATT and SNEGSKA (reference sequence). The V gene lost 3 bases and the J gene lost 5 bases, with 3 bases spanning the gap.

This clonotype was seen more than once but under ten times. The chain uses TRBV9 and TRBJ2-2; tentatively, D is TRBD2 (5 bases). Trimming pared 2 bases from V and 5 bases from J, leaving 13 bases between. The CDR3 has 15 residues. Germline assignment: CDR1 SGDLS and CDR2 YYNGEE. CDR3 DNA sequence: TGTGCCAGCAGCGTGAGGGCGGTTCAGACCGGGGAGCTGTTTTTT. Its protein product is CASSVRAVQTGELFF.

This clonotype turned up a few times. The chain recombines TRBV5-4 with TRBJ2-1; the D gene is possibly TRBD2 (5 bases). CDR3 size: 14 residues. Germline assignment: CDR1 SGHNT and CDR2 YYREEE (reference sequence). Trimming removed 0 bases from V and 7 bases from J, with 11 bases in between. CDR3 protein: CASSLAPGTNEQFF. DNA of the CDR3: TGTGCCAGCAGCTTGGCCCCGGGAACTAATGAGCAGTTCTTC.

This clonotype turned up a few times. The CDR3 DNA reads as TGTGCCACCAGCCAGACAGGGAGGGGGACTGAAGCTTTCTTT. Translated: CATSQTGRGTEAFF. This rearrangement joins TRBV15 to TRBJ1-1; 7 positions match TRBD1. J lost 5 bases, V lost 5 bases, and 8 bases had no gene match. The length of the CDR3 is 14 residues. Germline V lookup: CDR1 LNHNV, CDR2 YYDKDF (reference sequence).

This clonotype occurred many times. Written as DNA, the CDR3 is TGTGCCAGCAGCTTTACCTCTGGGGCCAACGTCCTGACTTTC. Its protein is CASSFTSGANVLTF. V usage is TRBV13 and J usage is TRBJ2-6; D is uncertain. Trimming pared 3 bases from V and 0 bases from J, leaving 3 bases between. This CDR3 is 14 amino acids long. Germline CDR1 reads PRHDT; CDR2 reads FYEKMQ (reference sequence).